This T cell receptor (beta chain) was sequenced during a study of T cell changes during pregnancy in multiple sclerosis. V was trimmed by 8 bases and J by 2 bases, leaving 15 bases between them. This CDR3 comprises 14 residues. CDR1 is SEHNR, CDR2 FQNEAQ, per germline (reference sequence). Sequenced by immunoSEQ multiplex PCR; TCRdb stores in-frame clones only, minus some. The table lists tens of thousands of clones, about 92% of them singletons. This clonotype originated in a female donor with multiple sclerosis, enrolled in a pregnancy study. The chain joins TRBV7-9 to TRBJ1-2; a weak D match, TRBD1 (5 bases). Sequencing was performed on CD8+ T cells from peripheral blood mononuclear cells, taken in the third trimester of pregnancy. This CDR3 reads CASGTDVGNYGYTF. CDR3 coding DNA: TGTGCCAGCGGGACTGATGTCGGGAACTATGGCTACACCTTC.